This T cell receptor (beta chain) was observed in a study of blood T cell repertoires in COVID-19. The overall study: Nucleic acid was either cDNA or gDNA, and it came from T cells, B-cell-depleted T cells, or PBMCs.

As processed by the authors: Nucleated cell counts were estimated from reference gene primer amplification. TCRdb's copy holds only in-frame clones and misses some; the assay was immunoSEQ multiplex PCR. V and J calls and clone size are given by that table; D and trimming were obtained from the DNA. Here the sample spans around 150,000 clones, about nine tenths being singletons. Trimming pared 5 bases from V and 5 bases from J, leaving 11 bases between. Looked up from germline, CDR1 is SGHTS and CDR2 is YDEGEE. The CDR3 sequence is 13 residues long. The chain has TRBV5-8 and TRBJ2-1, with a weak D call TRBD2 (6 bases). The source is a middle-aged man with active or convalescent COVID-19. The sample was peripheral blood. The CDR3 spells CASRPGGDNEQFF. DNA for the CDR3: TGTGCCAGCAGACCCGGAGGGGACAATGAGCAGTTCTTC.